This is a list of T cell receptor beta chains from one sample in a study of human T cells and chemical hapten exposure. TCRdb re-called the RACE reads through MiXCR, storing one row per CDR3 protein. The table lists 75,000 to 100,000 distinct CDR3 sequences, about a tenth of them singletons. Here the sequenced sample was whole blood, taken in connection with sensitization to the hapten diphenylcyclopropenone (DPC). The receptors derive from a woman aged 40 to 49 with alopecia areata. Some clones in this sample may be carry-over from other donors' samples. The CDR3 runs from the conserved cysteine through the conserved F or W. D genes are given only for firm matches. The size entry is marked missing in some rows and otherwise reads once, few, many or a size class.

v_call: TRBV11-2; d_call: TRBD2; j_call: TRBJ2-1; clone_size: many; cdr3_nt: TGTGCCAGCAGCTACCCCGGACTAGCGGACCGCTCCTACAATGAGCAGTTCTTC; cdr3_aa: CASSYPGLADRSYNEQFF
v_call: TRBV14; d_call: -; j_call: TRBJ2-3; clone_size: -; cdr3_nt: TGTGCCAGCAGCCAAGATCCACCGTTAGCAGATACGCAGTATTTT; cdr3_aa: CASSQDPPLADTQYF
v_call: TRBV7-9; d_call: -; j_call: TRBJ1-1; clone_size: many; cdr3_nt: TGTGCAAGCAGGCAGGCCACTGAAGCTTTCTTT; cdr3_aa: CASRQATEAFF
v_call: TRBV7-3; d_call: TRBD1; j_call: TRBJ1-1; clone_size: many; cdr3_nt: TGTGCCAGCAGCTCCGGACAGGGGATGGAAAACACTGAAGCTTTCTTT; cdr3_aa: CASSSGQGMENTEAFF
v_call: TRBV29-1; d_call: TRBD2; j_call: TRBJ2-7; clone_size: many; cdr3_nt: TGCAGCGTTGAAAAGGCGGGGGACTCCTACGAGCAGTACTTC; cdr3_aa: CSVEKAGDSYEQYF
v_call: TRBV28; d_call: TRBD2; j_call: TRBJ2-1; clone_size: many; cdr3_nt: TGTGCCAGCAGCCTTCTGGCGGGAGTGCTCTCCTACAATGAGCAGTTCTTC; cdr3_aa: CASSLLAGVLSYNEQFF
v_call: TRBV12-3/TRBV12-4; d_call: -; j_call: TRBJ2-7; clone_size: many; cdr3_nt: TGTGCCAGCAAGGGTACAGGGTCATACGAGCAGTACTTC; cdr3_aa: CASKGTGSYEQYF
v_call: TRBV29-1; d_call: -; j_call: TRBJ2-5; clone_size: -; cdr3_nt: TGCAGCGGGGGACACTTTCAAGAGACCCAGTACTTC; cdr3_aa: CSGGHFQETQYF
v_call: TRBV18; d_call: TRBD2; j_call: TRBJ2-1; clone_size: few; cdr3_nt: TGTGCCAGCTCACTCCCTAGCGGGAGTAGGGATGAGCAGTTCTTC; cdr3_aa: CASSLPSGSRDEQFF
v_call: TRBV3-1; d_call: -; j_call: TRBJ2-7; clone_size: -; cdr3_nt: TGTGCCAGCAGCCAAGATCTGACAGCCTCCTACGAGCAGTACTTC; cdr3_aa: CASSQDLTASYEQYF
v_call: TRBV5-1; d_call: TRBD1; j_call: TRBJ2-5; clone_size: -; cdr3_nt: TGCGCCAGCAGCTTGAGTGGGACAGCTCAAGAGACCCAGTACTTC; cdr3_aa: CASSLSGTAQETQYF
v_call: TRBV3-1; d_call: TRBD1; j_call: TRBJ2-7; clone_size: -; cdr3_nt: TGTGCCAGCAGCGGACCGGGACAGGGCCACGAGCAGTACTTC; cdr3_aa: CASSGPGQGHEQYF
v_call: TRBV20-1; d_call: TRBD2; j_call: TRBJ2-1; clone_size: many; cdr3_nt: TGCAGTGCTAGGTGGACGGGAGGCCGCAATGAGCAGTTCTTC; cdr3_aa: CSARWTGGRNEQFF
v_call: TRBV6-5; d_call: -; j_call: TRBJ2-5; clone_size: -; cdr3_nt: TGTGCCAGCAGCCCCGCCGAGAGGGAGACCCAGTACTTC; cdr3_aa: CASSPAERETQYF
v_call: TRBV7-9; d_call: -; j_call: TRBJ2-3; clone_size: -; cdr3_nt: TGTGCCAGCAGCTTAGCGCGGGGACGTTTGATCACCGTTACAAACGCAGATACGCAGTATTTT; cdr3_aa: CASSLARGRLITVTNADTQYF
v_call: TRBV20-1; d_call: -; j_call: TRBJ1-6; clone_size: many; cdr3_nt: TGCAGTGCTAATCAGGTCCACTTT; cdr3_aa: CSANQVHF
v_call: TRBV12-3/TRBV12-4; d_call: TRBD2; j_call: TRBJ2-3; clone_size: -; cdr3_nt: TGTGCCAGCACCCTGGGACTAGTGGCAGATACGCAGTATTTT; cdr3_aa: CASTLGLVADTQYF
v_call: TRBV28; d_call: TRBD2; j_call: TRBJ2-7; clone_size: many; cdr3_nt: TGTGCCAGCAGTCCCCACGGACTAGCGGAGAGCTACGAGCAGTACTTC; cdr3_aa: CASSPHGLAESYEQYF
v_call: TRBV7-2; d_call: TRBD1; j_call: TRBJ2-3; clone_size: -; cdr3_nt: TGTGCCAGCAGCCCCCTAGGGGGCCGGGGGCAGTATTTT; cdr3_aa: CASSPLGGRGQYF
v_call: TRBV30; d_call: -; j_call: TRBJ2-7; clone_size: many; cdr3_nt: TGTGCCTGGAGTAACGCCTACGAGCAGTACTTC; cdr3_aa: CAWSNAYEQYF
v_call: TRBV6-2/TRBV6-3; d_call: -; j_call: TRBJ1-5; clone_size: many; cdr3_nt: TGTGCCAGCCACCGCCGGGAAGGTCATCGGAATCAGCCCCAGCATTTT; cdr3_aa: CASHRREGHRNQPQHF
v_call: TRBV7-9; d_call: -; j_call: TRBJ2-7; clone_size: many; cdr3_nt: TGTGCCAGCAGCACCTCTGCGGGAACAGGGGCCCCCTACGAGCAGTACTTC; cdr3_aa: CASSTSAGTGAPYEQYF
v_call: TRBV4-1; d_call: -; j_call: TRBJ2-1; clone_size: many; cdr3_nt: TGCGCCAGCAGCCCAACAGGCTACAATGAGCAGTTCTTC; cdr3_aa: CASSPTGYNEQFF
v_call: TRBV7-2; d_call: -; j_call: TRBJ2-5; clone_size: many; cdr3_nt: TGTGCCAGCATAGAAGAGACCCAGTACTTC; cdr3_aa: CASIEETQYF
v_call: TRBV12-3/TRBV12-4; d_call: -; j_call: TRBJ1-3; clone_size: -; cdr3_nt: TGTGCCAGTTCTGTCCGGGCACTCTCTGGAAACACCATATATTTT; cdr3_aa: CASSVRALSGNTIYF
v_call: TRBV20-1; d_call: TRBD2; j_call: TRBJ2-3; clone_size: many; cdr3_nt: TGCAGTGCTGGGGGGACTAGCGGGAGCACAGATACGCAGTATTTT; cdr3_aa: CSAGGTSGSTDTQYF
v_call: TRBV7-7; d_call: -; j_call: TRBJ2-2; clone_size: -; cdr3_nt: TGTGCTAGCAGCTCAATGGACACCGGGGAGCTGTTTTTT; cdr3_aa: CASSSMDTGELFF
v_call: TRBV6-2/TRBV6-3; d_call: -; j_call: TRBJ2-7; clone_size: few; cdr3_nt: TGTGCCAGCAGTTATGAACTCGGTGGGGTCGAGCAGTACTTC; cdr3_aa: CASSYELGGVEQYF
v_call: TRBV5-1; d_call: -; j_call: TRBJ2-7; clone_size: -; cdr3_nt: TGCGCCAGCAGCATCGCGGGGGACAACTCCTACGAGCAGTACTTC; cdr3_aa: CASSIAGDNSYEQYF
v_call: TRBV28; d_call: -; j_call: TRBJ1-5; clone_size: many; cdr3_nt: TGTGCCAGCGGACTCGTGCGTATGCCCCAGCATTTT; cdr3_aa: CASGLVRMPQHF
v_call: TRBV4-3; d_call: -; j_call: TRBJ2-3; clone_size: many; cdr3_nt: TGCGCCAGCAGCCAAGATTACGGGGGCACAGATACGCAGTATTTT; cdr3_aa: CASSQDYGGTDTQYF
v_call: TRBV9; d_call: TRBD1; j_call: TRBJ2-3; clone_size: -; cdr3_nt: TGTGCCAGCAGCGATTCACACAGGGGGCAAGATACGCAGTATTTT; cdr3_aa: CASSDSHRGQDTQYF